The sequence of this T cell receptor (beta chain) was determined in a study of blood T cells in healthy people across ages. Total RNA amounts of at least 6 micrograms were extracted per sample. The CDR3 spans 12 residues. V was shortened by 3 bases and J by 4 bases, with 7 bases between the two germline ends. Looked up from germline, CDR1 is DFQATT and CDR2 is SNEGSKA (reference sequence). With a J-beta primer mix and a sample-barcoded 5' primer, a second PCR ran 7 to 11 cycles. Using its own MiXCR run on the 5' RACE reads, TCRdb lists one record per CDR3 protein. The sample holds around 1.5 million distinct CDR3 sequences, about 35% seen once. Study conclusions and caveats: When one million T cells were used, diversity estimates were thought to be underestimates.

This clonotype was detected only a few times. Antigen specificity is unknown. The sequence came from a young woman in good health. This sequence joins TRBV20-1 and TRBJ1-5; D gene uncertain. The material sequenced was blood. CDR3 DNA: TGCAGTGCTAGCCTGGGGAATCAGCCCCAGCATTTT. Its translation: CSASLGNQPQHF.